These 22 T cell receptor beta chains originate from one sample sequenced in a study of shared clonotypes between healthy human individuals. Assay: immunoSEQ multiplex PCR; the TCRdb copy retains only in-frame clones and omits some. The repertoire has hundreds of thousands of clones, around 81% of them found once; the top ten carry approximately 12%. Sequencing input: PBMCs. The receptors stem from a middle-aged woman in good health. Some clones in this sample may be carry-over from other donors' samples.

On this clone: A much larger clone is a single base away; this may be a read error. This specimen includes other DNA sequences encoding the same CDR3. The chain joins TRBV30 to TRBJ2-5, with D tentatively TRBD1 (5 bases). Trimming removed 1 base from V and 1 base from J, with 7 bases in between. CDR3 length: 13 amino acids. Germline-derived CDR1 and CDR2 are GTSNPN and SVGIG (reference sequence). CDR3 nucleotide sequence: TGTGCCTGGAGTGGTGACAGCCAAGAGACCCAGTACTTC. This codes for CAWSGDSQETQYF. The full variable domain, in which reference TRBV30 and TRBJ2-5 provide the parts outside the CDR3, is SQTIHQWPATLVQPVGSPLSLECTVEGTSNPNLYWYRQAAGRGLQLLFYSVGIGQISSEVPQNLSASRPQDRQFILSSKKLLLSDSGFYLCAWSGDSQETQYFGPGTRLLVL.

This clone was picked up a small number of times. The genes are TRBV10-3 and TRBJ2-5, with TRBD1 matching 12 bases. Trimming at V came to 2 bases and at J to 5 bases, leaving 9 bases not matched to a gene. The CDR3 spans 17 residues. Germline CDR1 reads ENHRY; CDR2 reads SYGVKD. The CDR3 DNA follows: TGTGCCATCAGTGAGGAGGCGGGACAGGGGGCCGTGGAGACCCAGTACTTC. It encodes CAISEEAGQGAVETQYF.

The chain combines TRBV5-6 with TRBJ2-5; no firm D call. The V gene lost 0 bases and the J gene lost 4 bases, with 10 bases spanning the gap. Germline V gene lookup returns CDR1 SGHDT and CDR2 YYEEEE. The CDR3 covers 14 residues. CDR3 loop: CASSLGGVLETQYF. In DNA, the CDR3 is TGTGCCAGCAGCTTGGGTGGGGTCTTAGAGACCCAGTACTTC. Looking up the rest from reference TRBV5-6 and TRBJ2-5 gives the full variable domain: DAGVTQSPTHLIKTRGQQVTLRCSPKSGHDTVSWYQQALGQGPQFIFQYYEEEERQRGNFPDRFSGHQFPNYSSELNVNALLLGDSALYLCASSLGGVLETQYFGPGTRLLVL.

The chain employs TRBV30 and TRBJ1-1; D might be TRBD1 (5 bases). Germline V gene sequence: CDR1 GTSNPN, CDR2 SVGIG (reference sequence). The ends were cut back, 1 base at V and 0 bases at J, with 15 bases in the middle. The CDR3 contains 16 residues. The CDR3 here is CAWSGLGGVLNTEAFF. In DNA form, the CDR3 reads TGTGCCTGGAGTGGCTTAGGAGGGGTGTTGAACACTGAAGCTTTCTTT.

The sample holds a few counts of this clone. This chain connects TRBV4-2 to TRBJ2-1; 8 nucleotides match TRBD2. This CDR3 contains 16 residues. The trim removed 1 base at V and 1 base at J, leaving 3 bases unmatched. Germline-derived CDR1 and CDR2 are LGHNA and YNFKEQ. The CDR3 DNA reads TGTGCCAGCAGCCAAGTTAGCGGGGATTCCTACAATGAGCAGTTCTTC. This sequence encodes CASSQVSGDSYNEQFF.

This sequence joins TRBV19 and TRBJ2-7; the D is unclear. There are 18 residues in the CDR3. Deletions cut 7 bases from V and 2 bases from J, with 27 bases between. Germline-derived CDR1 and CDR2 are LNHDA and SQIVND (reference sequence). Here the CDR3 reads CASTAAVRCPKEPYEQYF. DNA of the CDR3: TGTGCCAGTACCGCAGCTGTGCGGTGCCCTAAGGAGCCCTACGAGCAGTACTTC.

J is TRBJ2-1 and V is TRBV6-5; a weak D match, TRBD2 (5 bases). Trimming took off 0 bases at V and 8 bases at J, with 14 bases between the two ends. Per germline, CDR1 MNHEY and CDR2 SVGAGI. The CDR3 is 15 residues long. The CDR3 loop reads CASSYSSTGMHEQFF. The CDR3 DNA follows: TGTGCCAGCAGTTACTCGAGTACCGGGATGCATGAGCAGTTCTTC.

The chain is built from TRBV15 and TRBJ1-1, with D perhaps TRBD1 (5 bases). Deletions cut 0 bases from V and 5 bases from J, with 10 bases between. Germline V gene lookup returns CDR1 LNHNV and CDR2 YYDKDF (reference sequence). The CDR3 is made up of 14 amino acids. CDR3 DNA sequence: TGTGCCACCAGCAGAGATGGTTGGACAACTGAAGCTTTCTTT. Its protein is CATSRDGWTTEAFF.

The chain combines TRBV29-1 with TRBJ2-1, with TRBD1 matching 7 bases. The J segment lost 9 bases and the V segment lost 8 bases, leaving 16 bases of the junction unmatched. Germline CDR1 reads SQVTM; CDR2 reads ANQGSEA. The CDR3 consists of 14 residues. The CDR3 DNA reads TGCAGCCCCGTTCTCCCTAACAGGGGAACTGAGCAGTTCTTC. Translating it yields CSPVLPNRGTEQFF.

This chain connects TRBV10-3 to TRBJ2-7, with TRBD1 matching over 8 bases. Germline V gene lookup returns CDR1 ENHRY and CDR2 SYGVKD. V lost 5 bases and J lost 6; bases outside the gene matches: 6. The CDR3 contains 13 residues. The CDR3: CAISPGQGSEQYF. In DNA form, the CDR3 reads TGTGCCATCAGTCCCGGACAGGGCAGCGAGCAGTACTTC.

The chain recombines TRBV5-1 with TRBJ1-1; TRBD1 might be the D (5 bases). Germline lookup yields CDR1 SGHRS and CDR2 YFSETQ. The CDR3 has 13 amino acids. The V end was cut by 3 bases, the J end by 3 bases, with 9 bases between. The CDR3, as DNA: TGCGCCAGCAGCTCTGGCAGGGACACTGAAGCTTTCTTT. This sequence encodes CASSSGRDTEAFF.

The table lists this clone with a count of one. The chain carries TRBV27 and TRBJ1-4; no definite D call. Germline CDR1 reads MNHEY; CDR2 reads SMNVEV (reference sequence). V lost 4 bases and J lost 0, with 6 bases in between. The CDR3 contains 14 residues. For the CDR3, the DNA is TGTGCCAGCAGTTCGCCCGCAACTAATGAAAAACTGTTTTTT. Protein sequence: CASSSPATNEKLFF.

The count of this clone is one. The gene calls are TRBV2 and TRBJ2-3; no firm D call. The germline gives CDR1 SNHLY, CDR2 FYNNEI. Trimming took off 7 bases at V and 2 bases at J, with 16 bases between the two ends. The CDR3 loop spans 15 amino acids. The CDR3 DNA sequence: TGTGCCAGCACAAGGTCGACCAAAGCCACAGATACGCAGTATTTT. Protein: CASTRSTKATDTQYF. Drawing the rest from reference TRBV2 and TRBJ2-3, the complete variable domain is EPEVTQTPSHQVTQMGQEVILRCVPISNHLYFYWYRQILGQKVEFLVSFYNNEISEKSEIFDDQFSVERPDGSNFTLKIRSTKLEDSAMYFCASTRSTKATDTQYFGPGTRLTVL.

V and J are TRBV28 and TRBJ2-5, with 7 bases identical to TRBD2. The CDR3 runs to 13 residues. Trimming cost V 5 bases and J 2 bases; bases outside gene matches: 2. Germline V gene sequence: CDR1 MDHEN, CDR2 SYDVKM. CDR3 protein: CASSRDYQETQYF. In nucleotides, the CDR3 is TGTGCCAGCAGTCGGGACTATCAAGAGACCCAGTACTTC.

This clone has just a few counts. This CDR3 is CASSPGGRAGRETQYF. Written as DNA, the CDR3 is TGTGCCAGCAGCCCCGGCGGGAGGGCCGGGCGGGAGACCCAGTACTTC. The rearrangement links TRBV11-3 to TRBJ2-5; 9 bases match TRBD2. Germline V gene sequence: CDR1 SGHNT, CDR2 YENEEA. The V segment lost 5 bases and the J segment 5 bases; nucleotides outside the gene matches: 12. The CDR3 covers 16 residues.

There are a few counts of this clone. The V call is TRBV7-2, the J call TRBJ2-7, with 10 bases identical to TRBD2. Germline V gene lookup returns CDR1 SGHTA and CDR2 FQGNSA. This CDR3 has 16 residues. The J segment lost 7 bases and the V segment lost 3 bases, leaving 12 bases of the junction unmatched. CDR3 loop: CASSFQRGGRGVEQYF. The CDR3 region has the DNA TGTGCCAGCAGCTTCCAGCGGGGGGGTCGTGGAGTTGAGCAGTACTTC. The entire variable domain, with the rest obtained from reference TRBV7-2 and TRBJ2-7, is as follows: GAGVSQSPSNKVTEKGKDVELRCDPISGHTALYWYRQSLGQGLEFLIYFQGNSAPDKSGLPSDRFSAERTGGSVSTLTIQRTQQEDSAVYLCASSFQRGGRGVEQYFGPGTRLTVT.

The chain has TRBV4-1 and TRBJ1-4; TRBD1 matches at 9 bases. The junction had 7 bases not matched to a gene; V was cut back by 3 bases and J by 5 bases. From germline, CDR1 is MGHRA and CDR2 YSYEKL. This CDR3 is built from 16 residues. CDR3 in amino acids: CASSHNTGTGNEKLFF. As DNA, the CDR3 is TGCGCCAGCAGCCATAACACCGGGACAGGGAATGAAAAACTGTTTTTT.

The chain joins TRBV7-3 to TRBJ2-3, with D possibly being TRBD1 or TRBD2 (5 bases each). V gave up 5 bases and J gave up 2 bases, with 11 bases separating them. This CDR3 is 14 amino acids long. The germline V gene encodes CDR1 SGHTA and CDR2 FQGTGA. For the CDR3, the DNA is TGTGCCAGCAGCCCCGGGACCCACACAGATACGCAGTATTTT. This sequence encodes CASSPGTHTDTQYF.

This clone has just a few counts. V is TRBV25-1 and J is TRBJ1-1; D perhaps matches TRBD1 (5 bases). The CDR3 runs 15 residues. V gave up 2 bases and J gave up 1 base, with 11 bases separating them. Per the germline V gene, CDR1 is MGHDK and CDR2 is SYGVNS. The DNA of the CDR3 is TGTGCCAGCAGTGAACCGGGACTCGGGAACACTGAAGCTTTCTTT. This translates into CASSEPGLGNTEAFF.

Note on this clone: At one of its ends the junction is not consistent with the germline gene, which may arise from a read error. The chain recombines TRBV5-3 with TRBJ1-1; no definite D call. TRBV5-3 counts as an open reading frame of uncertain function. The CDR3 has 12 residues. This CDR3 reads CARSLAPGGISF. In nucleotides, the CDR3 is TGTGCCAGAAGCTTGGCTCCCGGAGGGATTTCTTTT.

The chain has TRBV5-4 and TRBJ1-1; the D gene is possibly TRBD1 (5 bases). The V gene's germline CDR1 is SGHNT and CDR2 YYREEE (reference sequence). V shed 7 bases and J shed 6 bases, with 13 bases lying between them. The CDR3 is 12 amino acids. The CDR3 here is CASRGLDAEAFF. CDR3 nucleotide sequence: TGTGCCAGCCGGGGACTTGACGCTGAAGCTTTCTTT.

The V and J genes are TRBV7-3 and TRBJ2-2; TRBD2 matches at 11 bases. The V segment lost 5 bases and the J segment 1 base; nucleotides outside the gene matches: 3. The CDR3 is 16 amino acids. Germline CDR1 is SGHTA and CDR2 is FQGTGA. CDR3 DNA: TGTGCCAGCAGCCTTGGACTAGCGGGGAACACCGGGGAGCTGTTTTTT. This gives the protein CASSLGLAGNTGELFF.